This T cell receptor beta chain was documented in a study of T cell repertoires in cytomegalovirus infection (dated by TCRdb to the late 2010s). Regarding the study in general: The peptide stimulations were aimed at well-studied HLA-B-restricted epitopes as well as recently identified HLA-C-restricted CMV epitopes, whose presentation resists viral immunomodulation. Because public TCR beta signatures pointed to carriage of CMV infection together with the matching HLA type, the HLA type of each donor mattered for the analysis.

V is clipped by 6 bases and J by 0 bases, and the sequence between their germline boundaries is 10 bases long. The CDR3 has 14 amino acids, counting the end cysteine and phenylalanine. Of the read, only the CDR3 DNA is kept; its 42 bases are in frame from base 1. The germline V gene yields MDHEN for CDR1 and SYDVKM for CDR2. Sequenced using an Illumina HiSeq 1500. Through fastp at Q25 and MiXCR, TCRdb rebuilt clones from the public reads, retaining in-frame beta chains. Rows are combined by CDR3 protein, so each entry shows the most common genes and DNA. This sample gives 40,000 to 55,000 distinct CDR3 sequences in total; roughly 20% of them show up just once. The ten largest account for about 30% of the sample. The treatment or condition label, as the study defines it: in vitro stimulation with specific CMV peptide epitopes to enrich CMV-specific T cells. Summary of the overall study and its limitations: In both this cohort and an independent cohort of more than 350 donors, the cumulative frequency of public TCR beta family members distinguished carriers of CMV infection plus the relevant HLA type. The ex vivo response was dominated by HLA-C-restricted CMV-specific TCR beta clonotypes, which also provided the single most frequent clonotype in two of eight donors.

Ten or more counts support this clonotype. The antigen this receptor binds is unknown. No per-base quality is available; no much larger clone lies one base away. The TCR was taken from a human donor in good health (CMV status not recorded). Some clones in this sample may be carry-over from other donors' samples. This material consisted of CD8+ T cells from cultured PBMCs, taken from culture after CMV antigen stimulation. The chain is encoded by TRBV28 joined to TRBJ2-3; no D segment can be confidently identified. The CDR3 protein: CASSLRTSTDTQYF. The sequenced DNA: TGTGCCAGCAGCCTCAGAACTAGCACAGATACGCAGTATTTT.